This T cell receptor beta chain was identified in a study of blood T cell repertoires in COVID-19. Study-wide context: Donors in the United States, Italy and Spain gave samples during acute or convalescent COVID-19. PBMCs, B-cell-depleted T cells, or T cells provided the cDNA or gDNA that made up the material.

Original processing notes: How many nucleated cells were present was estimated from reference gene primer amplification. Assay: immunoSEQ multiplex PCR; the TCRdb copy retains only in-frame clones and omits some. V, J and clone size are those of that table, while D and trimming were read from the DNA. The sample includes under 80,000 clones, about 80% seen only once; the top ten take around 12%. A few counts support this clone. The CDR3 spans 15 residues. V lost 0 bases and J lost 4; bases outside the gene matches: 4. Germline V gene sequence: CDR1 MNHEY, CDR2 SVGAGI. This TCR derives from a human donor in a cohort sampled during active COVID-19. Material for sequencing was peripheral blood. V usage is TRBV6-5 and J usage is TRBJ1-1; the match to TRBD1 covers 8 bases. CDR3 DNA: TGTGCCAGCAGTTACTCAACAGGGGGAGCCACTGAAGCTTTCTTT. Translated: CASSYSTGGATEAFF.